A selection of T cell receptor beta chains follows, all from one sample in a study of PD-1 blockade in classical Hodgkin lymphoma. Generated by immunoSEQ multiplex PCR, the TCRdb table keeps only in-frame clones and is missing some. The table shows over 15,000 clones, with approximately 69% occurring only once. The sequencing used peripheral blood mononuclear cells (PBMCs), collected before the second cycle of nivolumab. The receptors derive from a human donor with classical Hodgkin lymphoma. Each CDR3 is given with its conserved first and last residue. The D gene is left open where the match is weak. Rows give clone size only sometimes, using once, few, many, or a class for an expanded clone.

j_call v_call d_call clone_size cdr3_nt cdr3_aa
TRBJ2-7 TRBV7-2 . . TGTGCCAGCAGCTTAGATGGGGATGGGAGTGTCTACGAGCAGTACTTC CASSLDGDGSVYEQYF
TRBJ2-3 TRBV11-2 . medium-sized TGTGCCAGCAGCTTAGAAGGGGGGGCCCCTAGCACAGATACGCAGTATTTT CASSLEGGAPSTDTQYF
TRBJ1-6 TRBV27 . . TGTGCCAGCAGTCTACAGGGAAATGCACCCCTCCACTTT CASSLQGNAPLHF
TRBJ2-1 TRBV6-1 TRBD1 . TGTGCCAGCAGTCCCCCGACAGGGGTGGGGAATGAGCAGTTCTTC CASSPPTGVGNEQFF
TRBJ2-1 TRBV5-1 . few TGCGCCAGCAGCTTGAGTGGTATAGGGGCTGGGGCCTACAATGAGCAGTTCTTC CASSLSGIGAGAYNEQFF
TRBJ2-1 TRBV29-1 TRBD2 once TGCAGCGCCCTCGAGCGGGAAAGCTCCTACAATGAGCAGTTCTTC CSALERESSYNEQFF
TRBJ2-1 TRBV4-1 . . TGCGCCAGCAGCCACGTGGACCTGATCTCCTACAATGAGCAGTTCTTC CASSHVDLISYNEQFF
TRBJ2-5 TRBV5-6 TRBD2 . TGTGCCAGCAGCGGACTAGAGAGGGGTCAACAAGAGACCCAGTACTTC CASSGLERGQQETQYF
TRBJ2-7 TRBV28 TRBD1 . TGTGCCAGCACCGGGACAGTTACCTACGAGCAGTACTTC CASTGTVTYEQYF
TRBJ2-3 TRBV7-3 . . TGTGCCAGCAGCCTCGCCGGACTCACAGATACGCAGTATTTT CASSLAGLTDTQYF
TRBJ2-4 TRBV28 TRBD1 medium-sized TGTGCCAGCAGTCTGGGGACAGTCCTAGCCAAAAACATTCAGTACTTC CASSLGTVLAKNIQYF
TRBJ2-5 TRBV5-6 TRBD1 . TGTGCCAGCAGCCTCCAGGGACAGAGGTGGGGAGAGACCCAGTACTTC CASSLQGQRWGETQYF
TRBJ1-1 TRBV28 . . TGTGCCAGCAGTTTTAGATACGGGATCGGCACTGAAGCTTTCTTT CASSFRYGIGTEAFF
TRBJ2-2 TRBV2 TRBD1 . TGTGCCAGCAGGTCGGACAGGCCAAATCCGAACACCGGGGAGCTGTTTTTT CASRSDRPNPNTGELFF
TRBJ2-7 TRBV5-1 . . TGCGCCAGCAGCCGCTCACGATCCTACGAGCAGTACTTC CASSRSRSYEQYF
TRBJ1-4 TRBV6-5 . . TGTGCCAGCAGCGGTCTCCAGGGTATTAATGAAAAACTGTTTTTT CASSGLQGINEKLFF
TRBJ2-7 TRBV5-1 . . TGCGCCAGCACCTCCTCAGCGGGCGCCTACGAGCAGTACTTC CASTSSAGAYEQYF
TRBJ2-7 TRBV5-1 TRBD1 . TGCGCCAGCAGCTTGTACTCGGGACAGGGCTACGAGCAGTACTTC CASSLYSGQGYEQYF
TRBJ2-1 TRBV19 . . TGTGCCAGTAGTATAGCGTTAGGCGGGAATGAGCAGTTCTTC CASSIALGGNEQFF
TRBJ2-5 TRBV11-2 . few TGTGCCAGCAGCTTAGATCCAGGGACAGAGACCCAGTACTTC CASSLDPGTETQYF
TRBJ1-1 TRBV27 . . TGTGCCAGCAGGGGCGGGATAAACACTGAAGCTTTCTTT CASRGGINTEAFF
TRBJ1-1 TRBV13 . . TGTGCCAGCAGCTTAGCGGGGGGTGCAGCTTTCTTT CASSLAGGAAFF
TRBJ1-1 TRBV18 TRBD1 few TGTGCCAGCCATCAGGGGGGTACTGAAGCTTTCTTT CASHQGGTEAFF
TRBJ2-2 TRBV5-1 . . TGCGCCAGCAGCTTGTTACGGGGGATGAACACCGGGGAGCTGTTTTTT CASSLLRGMNTGELFF
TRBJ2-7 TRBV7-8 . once TGTGCCAGCAGCATCGGAAGGGGCCACGAGCAGTACTTC CASSIGRGHEQYF
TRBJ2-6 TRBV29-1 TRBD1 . TGCAGCGCAACGGACAGGGTGGGGTCTGGGGCCAACGTCCTGACTTTC CSATDRVGSGANVLTF
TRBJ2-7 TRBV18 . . TGTGCCAGCTCACCACCGGGCTTTCAGTGGCAGTACTTC CASSPPGFQWQYF
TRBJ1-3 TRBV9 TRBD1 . TGTGCCAGCAGCGTTACCACGACAGGGGGAGTCTCTGGAAACACCATATATTTT CASSVTTTGGVSGNTIYF
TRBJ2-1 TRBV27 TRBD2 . TGTGCCAGCAGACCCTTCCGCGGGAGCTCCTACAATGAGCAGTTCTTC CASRPFRGSSYNEQFF
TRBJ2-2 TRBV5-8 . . TGTGCCAGCAGCTTAGACGGCGGGGAGCTGTTTTTT CASSLDGGELFF
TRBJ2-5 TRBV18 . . TGTGCCAGCTCACCAAGACGGCAAGAGACCCAGTACTTC CASSPRRQETQYF
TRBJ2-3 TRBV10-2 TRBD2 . TGCGCCAGCCGGACTAGCGGGGCTAGCACAGATACGCAGTATTTT CASRTSGASTDTQYF
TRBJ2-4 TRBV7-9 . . TGTGCCAGCAGCTTAAAATCTAGCGATTCTAACCAGTACTTC CASSLKSSDSNQYF
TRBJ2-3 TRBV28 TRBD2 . TGTGCCAGCAGCGTCCCGGGACTAGCGGAACACACAGATACGCAGTATTTT CASSVPGLAEHTDTQYF
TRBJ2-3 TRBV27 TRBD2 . TGTGCCAGCAGTTTCGGCGGGGGGTCAGATACGCAGTATTTT CASSFGGGSDTQYF
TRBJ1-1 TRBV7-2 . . TGTGCCAGCAGCTTAGACGGGAGCGCTGAAGCTTTCTTT CASSLDGSAEAFF
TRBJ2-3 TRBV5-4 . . TGTGCCAGCAGCTTGGGGTCCCCCTACACAGATACGCAGTATTTT CASSLGSPYTDTQYF
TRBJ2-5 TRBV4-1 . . TGCGCCAGCAGCCAAGTAAAAGGGAGAGAGACCCAGTACTTC CASSQVKGRETQYF
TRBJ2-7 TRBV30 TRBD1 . TGTGCCTGGGATCAGGGGGTCTCCTACGAGCAGTACTTC CAWDQGVSYEQYF
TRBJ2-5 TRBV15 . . TGTGCCACCAGCAGAGCTCGCGGGATTGGGGAGACCCAGTACTTC CATSRARGIGETQYF